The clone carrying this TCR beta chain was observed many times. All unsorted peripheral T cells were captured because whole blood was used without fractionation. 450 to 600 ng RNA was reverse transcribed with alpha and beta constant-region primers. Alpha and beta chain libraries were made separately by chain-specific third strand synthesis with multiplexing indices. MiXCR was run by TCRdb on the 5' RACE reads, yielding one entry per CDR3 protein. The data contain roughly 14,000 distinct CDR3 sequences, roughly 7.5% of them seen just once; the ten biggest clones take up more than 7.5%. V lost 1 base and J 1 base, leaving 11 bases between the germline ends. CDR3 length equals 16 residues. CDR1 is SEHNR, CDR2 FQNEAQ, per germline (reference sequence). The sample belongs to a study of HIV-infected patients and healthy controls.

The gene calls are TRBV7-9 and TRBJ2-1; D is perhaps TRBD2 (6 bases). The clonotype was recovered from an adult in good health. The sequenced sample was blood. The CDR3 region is CASSLGPGASYNEQFF. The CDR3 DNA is TGTGCCAGCAGCTTAGGTCCGGGAGCGTCCTACAATGAGCAGTTCTTC.